This paragraph covers one T cell receptor beta chain sequence. Authors' methods: Quantification of nucleated cells was approximated via reference gene primer amplification. Sequencing was performed with immunoSEQ multiplex PCR; in TCRdb, only in-frame clones are kept and a portion is missing. That table gives V, J and clone size, and the DNA gave D and trimming. The sample contains about 200,000 clones, around 87% of which appear only once. The CDR3 totals 15 residues. Trimming cost V 0 bases and J 4 bases, with 10 bases left between them. CDR1 and CDR2 from the germline V gene are SGHTA and FQGNSA. The sample originates from a study of blood T cell repertoires in COVID-19. Across the whole study: T cells, B-cell-depleted T cells, or PBMCs supplied cDNA or gDNA.

This rearrangement joins TRBV7-2 to TRBJ1-3; D is uncertain. The sample taken for sequencing was peripheral blood. The TCR was taken from a man aged 55 to 70 with acute or convalescent COVID-19. DNA for the CDR3: TGTGCCAGCAGCTTAGCAGGTGGAGCCGGAAACACCATATATTTT. It encodes CASSLAGGAGNTIYF. Supplemented by reference TRBV7-2 and TRBJ1-3, the full variable domain reads GAGVSQSPSNKVTEKGKDVELRCDPISGHTALYWYRQSLGQGLEFLIYFQGNSAPDKSGLPSDRFSAERTGGSVSTLTIQRTQQEDSAVYLCASSLAGGAGNTIYFGEGSWLTVV.